The 26 T cell receptor beta chains presented below share a single source sample, sequenced in a study of blood T cell repertoires in COVID-19. The method was immunoSEQ multiplex PCR; TCRdb's version includes in-frame clones alone and lacks a portion of them. This table holds around 180,000 clones, 60% to 85% found once. What was sequenced was peripheral blood. These receptors all come from a man in his 60s with active or convalescent COVID-19.

The chain couples TRBV11-2 to TRBJ1-1; D remains unclear. The CDR3 is 13 amino acids. Germline V CDR1 and CDR2: SGHAT, FQNNGV. Trimming removed 6 bases from V and 5 bases from J, with 13 bases in between. The CDR3 DNA follows: TGTGCCAGCAGTTTCTCCTCCGGGACTGAAGCTTTCTTT. Amino acids: CASSFSSGTEAFF.

The count of this clone is one. The rearrangement links TRBV5-1 to TRBJ2-3; 11 bases agree with TRBD2. Germline-derived CDR1 and CDR2 are SGHRS and YFSETQ. The CDR3 sequence is 17 residues long. The J segment lost 2 bases and the V segment lost 4 bases, leaving 9 bases of the junction unmatched. The CDR3 coding sequence is TGCGCCAGCAGCCAGATAGCGGGAGGGCCCCTCACAGATACGCAGTATTTT. Its translation: CASSQIAGGPLTDTQYF.

V usage is TRBV28 and J usage is TRBJ2-7; D possibly corresponds to TRBD1 (5 bases). CDR1 is MDHEN and CDR2 is SYDVKM in the germline V gene. V shed 4 bases and J shed 5 bases, with 18 bases lying between them. The CDR3 spans 15 residues. CDR3 residues: CASSSRELWGDEQYF. Here the CDR3 DNA reads TGTGCCAGCAGTTCCCGTGAGCTGTGGGGCGACGAGCAGTACTTC.

The rearrangement joins TRBV6-1 to TRBJ1-2, with 7 bases identical to TRBD1. V shed 3 bases and J 5 bases; nucleotides not matched to a gene: 9. This CDR3 spans 15 amino acids. Germline CDR1 and CDR2: MNHNS and SASEGT. As DNA, the CDR3 is TGTGCCAGCAGTGACAGAAGGGGACAGTCATATGGCTACACCTTC. It codes for CASSDRRGQSYGYTF.

The chain recombines TRBV7-2 with TRBJ2-7; TRBD2 agrees at 15 bases. Germline lookup yields CDR1 SGHTA and CDR2 FQGNSA. The CDR3 covers 16 residues. The V segment lost 4 bases and the J segment 4 bases; nucleotides outside the gene matches: 5. CDR3 sequence reads: CASSYYGLAGGYEQYF. The CDR3 DNA reads TGTGCCAGCAGCTACTACGGACTAGCGGGAGGGTACGAGCAGTACTTC.

This chain links TRBV15 with TRBJ2-7; 10 positions agree with TRBD2. The CDR3 extends over 19 amino acids. V lost 0 bases, J lost 3 bases, and 14 bases stayed unmatched. Germline CDR1 LNHNV, CDR2 YYDKDF (reference sequence). The CDR3 region has the DNA TGTGCCACCAGCAGAGAGTTGGAGCGGGAGGGCCTGGGGAACTACGAGCAGTACTTC. This translates into CATSRELEREGLGNYEQYF.

The chain links TRBV18 to TRBJ2-5; D possibly corresponds to TRBD1 (5 bases). V lost 4 bases to trimming and J lost 5 bases, with 11 bases between them. Germline V gene data show CDR1 as KGHSH and CDR2 as LQKENI. This CDR3 region has 13 residues. The DNA for the CDR3 is TGTGCCAGCTCACAACAGGACCTGGAGACCCAGTACTTC. Protein product: CASSQQDLETQYF.

V usage is TRBV27 and J usage is TRBJ2-7; 7 positions agree with TRBD2. Unmatched junction bases numbered 5, after V lost 3 bases and J lost 0 bases. Germline V gene lookup returns CDR1 MNHEY and CDR2 SMNVEV (reference sequence). The CDR3 runs to 15 residues. Here the CDR3 reads CASSFSSGYSYEQYF. As DNA, the CDR3 is TGTGCCAGCAGTTTTTCTAGCGGATACTCCTACGAGCAGTACTTC.

The chain uses TRBV27 and TRBJ2-1; TRBD2 agrees at 8 bases. CDR3 length: 15 amino acids. Trimming took 3 bases from V and 6 from J; bases not matched to a gene: 7. From germline, CDR1 is MNHEY and CDR2 SMNVEV (reference sequence). CDR3 DNA sequence: TGTGCCAGCAGTTTGAAACTAGCGGTTGTCAATGAGCAGTTCTTC. This codes for CASSLKLAVVNEQFF.

The J gene is TRBJ1-4, the V gene TRBV5-5; tentative D call: TRBD1 (6 bases). CDR1 and CDR2 (germline): SGHKS, YYEKEE (reference sequence). V was clipped by 0 bases and J by 3 bases, with 9 bases between them. This CDR3 region has 15 residues. The CDR3, as DNA: TGTGCCAGCAGCTTGGCCACAGGGCCTAATGAAAAACTGTTTTTT. Amino acids: CASSLATGPNEKLFF.

There are many counts of this clone. V usage is TRBV27 and J usage is TRBJ2-3; 8 nucleotides align to TRBD2. The germline gives CDR1 MNHEY, CDR2 SMNVEV (reference sequence). The CDR3 is 15 residues long. V gave up 4 bases and J gave up 6 bases; unmatched junction bases: 9. CDR3 DNA: TGTGCCAGCAGTTCCCTTGCCGGGAGGGCCGATACGCAGTATTTT. Translated, it gives CASSSLAGRADTQYF.

This chain joins TRBV19 and TRBJ1-2, with D possibly being TRBD1 (6 bases). V was pared by 6 bases and J by 3 bases, with 11 bases between. Germline CDR1 and CDR2: LNHDA and SQIVND (reference sequence). This CDR3 comprises 13 residues. CDR3 amino acids: CASSQGFDYGYTF. The CDR3 DNA sequence: TGTGCCAGTAGCCAGGGGTTTGACTATGGCTACACCTTC.

The rearrangement joins TRBV28 to TRBJ2-1, with a weak D call TRBD1 (5 bases). Germline V gene lookup returns CDR1 MDHEN and CDR2 SYDVKM. The CDR3 spans 12 residues. Trimming cost V 4 bases and J 10 bases, with 11 bases left between them. Here the CDR3 reads CASSYMAGEQFF. CDR3 DNA sequence: TGTGCCAGCAGTTATATGGCAGGGGAGCAGTTCTTC.

CDR3 region: CASSPRGSGRARETQYF. CDR3 coding DNA: TGTGCCAGCAGTCCCCGTGGTAGCGGGAGGGCCCGAGAGACCCAGTACTTC. The chain combines TRBV25-1 with TRBJ2-5, with TRBD2 matching over 11 bases. The CDR3 sequence is 17 residues long. V lost 5 bases, J lost 4 bases, and 12 bases stayed unmatched. CDR1 is MGHDK and CDR2 is SYGVNS in the germline V gene.

The chain joins TRBV10-3 to TRBJ2-7; 7 bases agree with TRBD1. Trimming cost V 2 bases and J 2 bases; bases outside gene matches: 3. The CDR3 loop spans 14 amino acids. CDR1 is ENHRY, CDR2 SYGVKD, per germline. The CDR3 protein is CAISERQGPYEQYF. CDR3 sequence (DNA): TGTGCCATCAGTGAGAGACAGGGCCCCTACGAGCAGTACTTC.

This clone was seen more than once but under ten times. In nucleotides, the CDR3 is TGTGCCAGCAGACTTAGGGTTGCGGGAGGTCGGACAGATACGCAGTATTTT. Translating it yields CASRLRVAGGRTDTQYF. The gene calls are TRBV11-3 and TRBJ2-3, with 8 bases aligning to TRBD2. The germline V gene has CDR1 SGHNT and CDR2 YENEEA. The CDR3 totals 17 residues. J gave up 3 bases and V 6 bases, and 14 bases lay outside the gene matches. Using reference TRBV11-3 and TRBJ2-3 for the parts outside the CDR3, the full variable domain is EAGVVQSPRYKIIEKKQPVAFWCNPISGHNTLYWYLQNLGQGPELLIRYENEEAVDDSQLPKDRFSAERLKGVDSTLKIQPAELGDSAVYLCASRLRVAGGRTDTQYFGPGTRLTVL.

The chain has TRBV11-1 and TRBJ2-1; D possibly corresponds to TRBD2 (5 bases). CDR3 size: 14 residues. V lost 5 bases to trimming and J lost 9 bases, with 17 bases between them. Germline-derived CDR1 and CDR2 are SGHAT and FQDESV (reference sequence). The CDR3 DNA is TGTGCCAGCAGCGAGACGGACTCGTTCGCTGAGCAGTTCTTC. It encodes CASSETDSFAEQFF.

V is TRBV7-9 and J is TRBJ1-4; D possibly corresponds to TRBD1 (6 bases). CDR3 length: 15 residues. Trimming removed 5 bases from V and 2 bases from J, with 12 bases in between. In germline, CDR1 is SEHNR, CDR2 FQNEAQ (reference sequence). CDR3 nucleotides: TGTGCCAGCAGCCCCGGGACATTCACTAATGAAAAACTGTTTTTT. Amino acid sequence: CASSPGTFTNEKLFF. Complete variable domain (other parts from reference TRBV7-9 and TRBJ1-4): DTGVSQNPRHKITKRGQNVTFRCDPISEHNRLYWYRQTLGQGPEFLTYFQNEAQLEKSRLLSDRFSAERPKGSFSTLEIQRTEQGDSAMYLCASSPGTFTNEKLFFGSGTQLSVL.

The chain couples TRBV19 to TRBJ2-2; D is perhaps TRBD1 (7 bases). The CDR3 is 15 amino acids. CDR1 and CDR2 from the germline V gene are LNHDA and SQIVND (reference sequence). The ends were cut back, 5 bases at V and 7 bases at J, with 17 bases in the middle. CDR3 residues: CASSVTGAGSGELFF. Here the CDR3 DNA reads TGTGCCAGTAGTGTCACAGGGGCGGGGAGCGGGGAGCTGTTTTTT.

The rearrangement uses TRBV28 and TRBJ1-5, with unresolved D. CDR1 is MDHEN and CDR2 is SYDVKM in the germline V gene. This CDR3 has 13 amino acids. Trimming removed 6 bases from V and 3 bases from J, with 9 bases in between. CDR3 coding DNA: TGTGCCAGCAGGGAGGTCCCCAATCAGCCCCAGCATTTT. As protein: CASREVPNQPQHF.

The chain is built from TRBV4-2 and TRBJ2-1; 9 nucleotides agree with TRBD2. With 4 bases clipped from V and 9 bases from J, the junction kept 10 bases outside the gene matches. CDR1 is LGHNA and CDR2 is YNFKEQ in the germline V gene. The CDR3 is 15 amino acids. The CDR3 DNA reads TGTGCCAGCAGCCTCCAGATCGGCGGGAGGGCTGAGCAGTTCTTC. It yields the protein CASSLQIGGRAEQFF.

The chain combines TRBV28 with TRBJ1-4; 10 bases align to TRBD1. Germline V CDR1 and CDR2: MDHEN, SYDVKM. Losses at the gene ends were 3 bases for V and 6 bases for J; bases not matched to a gene: 7. This CDR3 region has 16 residues. CDR3 sequence: CASSLGDRGWDEKLFF. The CDR3 nucleotides are TGTGCCAGCAGTTTGGGGGACAGGGGTTGGGATGAAAAACTGTTTTTT. Full variable domain (missing parts from reference TRBV28 and TRBJ1-4): DVKVTQSSRYLVKRTGEKVFLECVQDMDHENMFWYRQDPGLGLRLIYFSYDVKMKEKGDIPEGYSVSREKKERFSLILESASTNQTSMYLCASSLGDRGWDEKLFFGSGTQLSVL.

CDR3 in DNA: TGCGCCAGCAGCCCCGGGAGGGACAAGGCTATCAATCAGCCCCAGCATTTT. It codes for CASSPGRDKAINQPQHF. V gene TRBV5-1 combines with J gene TRBJ1-5; a weak D match, TRBD1 (6 bases). CDR1 is SGHRS, CDR2 YFSETQ, per germline. CDR3 size: 17 residues. V was clipped by 4 bases and J by 3 bases, with 20 bases between them.

The chain couples TRBV5-6 to TRBJ1-6, with 7 bases matching TRBD1. CDR3 length: 15 amino acids. J lost 5 bases, V lost 0 bases, and 2 bases had no gene match. The germline gives CDR1 SGHDT, CDR2 YYEEEE. CDR3 amino acids: CASSLGGGHNSPLHF. CDR3 bases: TGTGCCAGCAGCTTGGGAGGGGGCCATAATTCACCCCTCCACTTT.

The chain carries TRBV4-3 and TRBJ1-3, with D possibly TRBD1 on 6 matching bases. V lost 0 bases to trimming and J lost 8 bases, with 11 bases between them. Germline lookup yields CDR1 LGHNA and CDR2 YSLEER. The CDR3 spans 14 residues. CDR3 in DNA: TGCGCCAGCAGCCAAGACAGGGGATGGGACACCATATATTTT. Its protein is CASSQDRGWDTIYF.

This clone was picked up many times. V usage is TRBV2 and J usage is TRBJ2-5; unclear D gene. Between the trimmed V and J ends, which lost 4 bases and 1 base, there was a span of 7 bases. Germline values: CDR1 SNHLY, CDR2 FYNNEI. CDR3 size: 13 residues. The CDR3 reads CASSAQLQETQYF. The CDR3 DNA sequence: TGTGCCAGCAGTGCACAGCTCCAAGAGACCCAGTACTTC.